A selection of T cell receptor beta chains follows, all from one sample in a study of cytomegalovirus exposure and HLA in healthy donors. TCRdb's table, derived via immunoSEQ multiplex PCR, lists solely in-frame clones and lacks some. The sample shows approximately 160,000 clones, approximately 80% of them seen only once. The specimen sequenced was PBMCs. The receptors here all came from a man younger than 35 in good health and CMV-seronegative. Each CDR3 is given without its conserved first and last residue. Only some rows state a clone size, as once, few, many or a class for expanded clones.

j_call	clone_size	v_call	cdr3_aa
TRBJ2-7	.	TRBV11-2	ASSRTGYEQY
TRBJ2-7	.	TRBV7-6	ASSPSYGGGIYEQY
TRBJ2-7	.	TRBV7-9	ASSPSSMGSGNIYEQY
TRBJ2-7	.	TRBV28	ASSLARTWYEQY
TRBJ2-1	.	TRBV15	ATSLTGTGGSEQF
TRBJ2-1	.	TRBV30	ASSGRGGNEQF
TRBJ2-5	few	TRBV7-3	ASSPGGAETQY
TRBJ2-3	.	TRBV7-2	ASSSEVRTEGNTQY
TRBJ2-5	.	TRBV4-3	ASSQDLAGGTLQETQY
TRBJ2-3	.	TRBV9	ASSRVPGLAGLDTQY
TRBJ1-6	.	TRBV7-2	ASSRGPGGFYNSPLH
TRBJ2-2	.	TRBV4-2	ASSQDLSRAGELF
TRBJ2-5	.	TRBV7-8	ASSFPREGGIRETQY
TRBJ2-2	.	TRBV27	ASSLSNTNTGELF
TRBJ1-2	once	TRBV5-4	ASSLSEGTGYT
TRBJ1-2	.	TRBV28	ASSLGQGSYGYT
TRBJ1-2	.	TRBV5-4	ASSRFRDLTPADYGYT
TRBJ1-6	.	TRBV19	ASTGTGSSPLH
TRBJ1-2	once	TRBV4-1	ASSQDIRTGGNYGYT
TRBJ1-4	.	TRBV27	ASSLLSTNEKLF
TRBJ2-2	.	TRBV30	AWSVLRQGLYTGELF
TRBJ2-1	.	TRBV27	ASGSTVRPRIVF
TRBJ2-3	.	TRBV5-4	ASSLLDGTDTQY
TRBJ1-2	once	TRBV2	ASPQYGGRLSGYT
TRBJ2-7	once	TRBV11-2	ASRSPTGVEQY
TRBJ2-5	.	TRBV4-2	ASSQAQAGGNQETQY
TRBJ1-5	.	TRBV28	ASSLQGTPQPQH
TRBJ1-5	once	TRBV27	ASSLPGGNQPQH
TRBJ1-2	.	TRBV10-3	AISATTGGLYGYT
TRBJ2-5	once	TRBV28	ASSPGSGSETQY
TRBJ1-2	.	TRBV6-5	ASSYSVESPLGT
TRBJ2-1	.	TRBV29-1	SAEQGNEQF
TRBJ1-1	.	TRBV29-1	SVPGPRGSTEAF
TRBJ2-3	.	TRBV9	ASSVGPRTDTQY
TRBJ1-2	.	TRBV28	ASPPSPTGRNYGYT
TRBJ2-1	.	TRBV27	ASSLGANEQF
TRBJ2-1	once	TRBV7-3	ASSLHPTSGISYNEQF
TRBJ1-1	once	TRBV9	ASSVVSGALTNTEAF
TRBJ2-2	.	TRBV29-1	SVVGAQGAGGELF
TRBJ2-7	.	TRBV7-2	ASSVILTGYEQY
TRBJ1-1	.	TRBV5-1	ASSLTGTVNTEAF
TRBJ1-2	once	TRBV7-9	SSSLDRVYGYT
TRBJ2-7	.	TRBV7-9	ASSLMQGPLEQY
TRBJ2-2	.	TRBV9	ASSDKGDRYTGELF
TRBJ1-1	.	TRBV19	ASSIVTGPEAF
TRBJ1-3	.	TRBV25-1	ASSAVAGNTIY
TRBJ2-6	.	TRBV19	ASSIRGARTRTGANVLT
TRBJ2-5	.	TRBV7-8	ASSLRNLGGETQY
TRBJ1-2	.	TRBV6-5	ASSPDRGVNGYT
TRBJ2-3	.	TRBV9	ASSVNSGLTDTQY
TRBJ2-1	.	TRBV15	ATSQLAGAYNEQF
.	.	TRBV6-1	ASSEWGRGASEQY
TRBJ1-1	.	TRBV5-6	ASYKLLLNTEAF
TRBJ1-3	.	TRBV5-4	ASSLAGQGIIY
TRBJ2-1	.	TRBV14	ASSQDGRLWRGRYNEQF
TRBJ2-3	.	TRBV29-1	SVAGTDKASTDTQY
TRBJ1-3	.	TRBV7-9	ASSRTLPPGQSSGNTIY